A single TCR beta chain is shown here with its context. What it recognizes is unknown. Germline-derived CDR1 and CDR2 are SGHTA and FQGTGA. The CDR3 length is 16 residues. V lost 5 bases to trimming and J lost 4 bases; unmatched junction nucleotides: 8. This sample is drawn from a study of cytomegalovirus exposure and HLA in healthy donors. Study conclusions and caveats: In a later analysis, HLA-C alleles had the fewest associated TCRs, DRB1 alleles the most. V- and J-gene trimming in TCR beta was tied to a missense DCLRE1C variant by an analysis performed later.

PCR employed 60 Vbeta and 13 Jbeta primers. Measured with immunoSEQ multiplex PCR; TCRdb has only the in-frame clones, and not every one. The sample lists 100,000 or so clones, more than 9.5% occurring once. Donors showed nominal health when sampled, although they likely had unrecorded immune exposures. This chain joins TRBV7-3 and TRBJ2-3; 11 nucleotides match TRBD2. The TCR comes from a man in his forties in good health and CMV-seropositive. Sequencing input: PBMCs. CDR3 bases: TGTGCCAGCAGCAAAACCGGGACTAGCGGTTCAGATACGCAGTATTTT. It specifies CASSKTGTSGSDTQYF.